The present T cell receptor (beta chain) was sequenced within a study of T cell responses to AZD1222 COVID-19 vaccine. Notes on the study in general: Reports say nearly half of spike-specific TCRs go after unmutated variant regions. Mapped onto spike, vaccine-associated CD4 TCRs spanned it and were dominant at 160-218 and 743-854. Clonal diversity was possibly underestimated; the donors were predominantly white British and more often female. Repertoires were collected only later (after the peak T cell response had occurred).

Clones were read by immunoSEQ multiplex PCR, and TCRdb kept only the in-frame ones, dropping some. In the table there are approximately 150,000 clones, approximately 90% of which are singletons. Trimming took 5 bases from V and 4 from J; bases not matched to a gene: 6. The CDR3 consists of 15 residues. From germline, CDR1 is GTSNPN and CDR2 SVGIG (reference sequence). A remark on this clone: Its target is not known.

This TCR was recovered from an adult who received the MenACWY meningococcal vaccine as a control. V and J are TRBV30 and TRBJ2-5; 14 positions match TRBD2. Sequenced material: peripheral blood, taken 28 days after the second dose of the MenACWY control vaccine. The CDR3 nucleotides read TGTGCCTGGGGGACCGGGACTAGCGGGAGAGAGACCCAGTACTTC. Amino acid sequence: CAWGTGTSGRETQYF.